This T cell receptor (beta chain) was identified in a study of T-cell reconstitution after alpha-beta-depleted transplantation in children. Whole-study findings and limits: By about two months after transplant, alpha-beta T cells reportedly arose from several hundred graft clones that had expanded.

This clonotype has ten or more counts. Its target is unknown. A library of TCRbeta sequences, prepared with unique molecular identifiers, was generated. TCRdb called the PCR reads again in MiXCR, with one record for every CDR3 protein. Of hundreds of thousands of distinct CDR3 sequences listed, around 10% are singletons. Trimming removed 0 bases from V and 6 bases from J; junction bases left unmatched: 7. Germline CDR1 reads SGHRS; CDR2 reads YFSETQ. The CDR3 sequence is 16 residues long. The chain recombines TRBV5-1 with TRBJ2-1; TRBD2 agrees at 9 bases. The sequenced sample was peripheral blood, obtained 180 days after TCRalphabeta/CD19-depleted stem cell transplant. This TCR derives from a male patient between 2 and 10 years old who had a stem cell transplant for chronic granulomatous disease, so the T cells may come from the graft donor. The CDR3 region is CASSLGGGVTGNEQFF. The CDR3 nucleotides are TGCGCCAGCAGCTTGGGCGGGGGGGTCACCGGCAATGAGCAGTTCTTC.